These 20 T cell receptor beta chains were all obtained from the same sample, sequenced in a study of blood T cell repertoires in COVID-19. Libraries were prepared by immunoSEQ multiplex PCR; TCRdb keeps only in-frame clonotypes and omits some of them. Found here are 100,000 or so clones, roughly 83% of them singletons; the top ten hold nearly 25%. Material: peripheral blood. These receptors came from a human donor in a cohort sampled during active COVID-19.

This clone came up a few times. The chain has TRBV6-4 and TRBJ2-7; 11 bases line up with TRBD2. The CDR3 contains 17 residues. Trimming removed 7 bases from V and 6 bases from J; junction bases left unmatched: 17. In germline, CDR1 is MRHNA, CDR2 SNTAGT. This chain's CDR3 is CASNTGGSGRAVCEQYF. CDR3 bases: TGTGCCAGCAACACCGGCGGTAGCGGGAGGGCCGTCTGCGAGCAGTACTTC.

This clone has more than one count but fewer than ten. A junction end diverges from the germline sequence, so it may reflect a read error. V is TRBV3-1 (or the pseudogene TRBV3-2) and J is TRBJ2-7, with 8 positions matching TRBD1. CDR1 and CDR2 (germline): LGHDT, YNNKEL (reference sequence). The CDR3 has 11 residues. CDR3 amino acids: CASSQAGQADF. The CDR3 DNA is TGTGCCAGCAGCCAAGCGGGACAGGCAGACTTC.

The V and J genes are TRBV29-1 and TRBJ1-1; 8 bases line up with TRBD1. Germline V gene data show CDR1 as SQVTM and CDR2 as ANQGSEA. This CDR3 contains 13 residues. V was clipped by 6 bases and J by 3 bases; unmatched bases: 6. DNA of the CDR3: TGCAGCGTAGATGGGGGACAGGACACTGAAGCTTTCTTT. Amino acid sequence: CSVDGGQDTEAFF.

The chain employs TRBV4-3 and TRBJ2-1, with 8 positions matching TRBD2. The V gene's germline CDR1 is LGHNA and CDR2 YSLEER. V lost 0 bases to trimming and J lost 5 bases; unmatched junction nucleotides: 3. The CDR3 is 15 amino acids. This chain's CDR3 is CASSQDSGGHNEQFF. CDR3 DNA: TGCGCCAGCAGCCAAGACAGCGGGGGACACAATGAGCAGTTCTTC.

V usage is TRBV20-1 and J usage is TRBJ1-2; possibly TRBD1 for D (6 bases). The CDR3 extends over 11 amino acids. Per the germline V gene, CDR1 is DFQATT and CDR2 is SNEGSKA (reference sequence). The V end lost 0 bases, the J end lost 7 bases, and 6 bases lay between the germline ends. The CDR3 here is CSARDRGGYTF. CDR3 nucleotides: TGCAGTGCTAGAGACAGGGGTGGCTACACCTTC.

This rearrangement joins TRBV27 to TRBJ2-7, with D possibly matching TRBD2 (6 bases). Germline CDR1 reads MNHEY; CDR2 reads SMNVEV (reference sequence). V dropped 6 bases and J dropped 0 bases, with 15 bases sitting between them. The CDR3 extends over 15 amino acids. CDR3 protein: CASRGFRSGSYEQYF. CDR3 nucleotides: TGTGCCAGCAGGGGCTTTCGTAGCGGCTCCTACGAGCAGTACTTC.

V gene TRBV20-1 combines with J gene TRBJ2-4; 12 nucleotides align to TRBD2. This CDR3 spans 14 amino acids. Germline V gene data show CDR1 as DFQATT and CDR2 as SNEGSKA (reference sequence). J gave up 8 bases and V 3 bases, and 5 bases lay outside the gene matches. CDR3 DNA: TGCAGTGCTAGTCTCCTAGCGGGAGGGTACATTCAGTACTTC. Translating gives CSASLLAGGYIQYF.

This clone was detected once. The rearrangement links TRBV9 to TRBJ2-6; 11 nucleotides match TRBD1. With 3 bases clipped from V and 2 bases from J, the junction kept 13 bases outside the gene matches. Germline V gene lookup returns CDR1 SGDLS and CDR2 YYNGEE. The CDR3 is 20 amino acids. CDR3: CASSGFHPGQGVAGANVLTF. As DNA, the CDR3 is TGTGCCAGCAGCGGATTTCATCCGGGACAGGGGGTTGCTGGGGCCAACGTCCTGACTTTC.

CDR3 in amino acids: CASSLLPAGVEQYF. CDR3 coding DNA: TGTGCCAGCAGCTTACTTCCGGCGGGGGTCGAGCAGTACTTC. The chain carries TRBV11-1 and TRBJ2-7, with TRBD2 identical over 7 bases. After removal of 2 bases from V and 6 bases from J, the junction contained 7 bases not matched to a gene. CDR1 is SGHAT, CDR2 FQDESV, per germline (reference sequence). This CDR3 is 14 amino acids long.

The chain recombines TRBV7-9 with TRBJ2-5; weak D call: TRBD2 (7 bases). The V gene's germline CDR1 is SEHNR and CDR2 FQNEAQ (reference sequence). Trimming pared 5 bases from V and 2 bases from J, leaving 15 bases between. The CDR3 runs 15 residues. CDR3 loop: CASSPRGAGQETQYF. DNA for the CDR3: TGTGCCAGCAGCCCCCGGGGGGCAGGACAAGAGACCCAGTACTTC.

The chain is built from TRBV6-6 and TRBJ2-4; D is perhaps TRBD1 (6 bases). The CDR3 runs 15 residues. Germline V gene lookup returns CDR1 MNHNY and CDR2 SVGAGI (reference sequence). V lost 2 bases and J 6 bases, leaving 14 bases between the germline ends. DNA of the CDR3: TGTGCCAGCAGTTACGGCCGGGACAACCTAAACATTCAGTACTTC. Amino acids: CASSYGRDNLNIQYF.

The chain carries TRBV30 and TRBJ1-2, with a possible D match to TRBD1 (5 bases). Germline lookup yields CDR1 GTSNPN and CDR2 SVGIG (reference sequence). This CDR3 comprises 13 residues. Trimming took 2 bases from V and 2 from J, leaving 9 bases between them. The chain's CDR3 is CAWSQGKNYGYTF. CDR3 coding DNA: TGTGCCTGGAGTCAGGGTAAAAACTATGGCTACACCTTC.

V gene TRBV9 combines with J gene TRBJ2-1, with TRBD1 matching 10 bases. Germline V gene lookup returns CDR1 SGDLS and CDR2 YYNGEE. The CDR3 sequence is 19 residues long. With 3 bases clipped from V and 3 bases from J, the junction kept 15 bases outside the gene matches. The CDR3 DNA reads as TGTGCCAGCAGCGCTGGACCGACAGGGGGCAATAGAGTCTACAATGAGCAGTTCTTC. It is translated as CASSAGPTGGNRVYNEQFF.

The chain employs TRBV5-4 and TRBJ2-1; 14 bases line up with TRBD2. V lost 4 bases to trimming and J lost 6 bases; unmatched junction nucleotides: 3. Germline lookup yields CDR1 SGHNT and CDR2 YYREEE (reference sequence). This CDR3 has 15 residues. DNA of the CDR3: TGTGCCAGCAGCCTTGGACTAGCGGGAGGCAATGAGCAGTTCTTC. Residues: CASSLGLAGGNEQFF.

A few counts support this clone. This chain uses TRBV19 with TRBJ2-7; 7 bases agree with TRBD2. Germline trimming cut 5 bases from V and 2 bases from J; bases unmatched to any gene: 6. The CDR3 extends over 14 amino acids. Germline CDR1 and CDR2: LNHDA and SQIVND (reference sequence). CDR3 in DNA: TGTGCCAGTAGTGTCGGACTAGGCCCCTACGAGCAGTACTTC. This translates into CASSVGLGPYEQYF. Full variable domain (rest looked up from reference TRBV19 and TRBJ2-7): DGGITQSPKYLFRKEGQNVTLSCEQNLNHDAMYWYRQDPGQGLRLIYYSQIVNDFQKGDIAEGYSVSREKKESFPLTVTSAQKNPTAFYLCASSVGLGPYEQYFGPGTRLTVT.

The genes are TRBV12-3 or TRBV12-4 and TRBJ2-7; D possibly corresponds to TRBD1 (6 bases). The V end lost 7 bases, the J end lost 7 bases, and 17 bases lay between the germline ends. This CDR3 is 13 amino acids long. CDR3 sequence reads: CASTLEGVGEQYF. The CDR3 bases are TGTGCCAGCACCCTAGAGGGGGTCGGGGAGCAGTACTTC.

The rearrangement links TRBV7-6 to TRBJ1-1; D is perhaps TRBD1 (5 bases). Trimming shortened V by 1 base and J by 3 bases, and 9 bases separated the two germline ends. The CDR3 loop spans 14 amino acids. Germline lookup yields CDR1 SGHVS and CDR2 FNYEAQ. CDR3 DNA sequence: TGTGCCAGCAGCTTAGTGGGGGGTGACACTGAAGCTTTCTTT. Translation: CASSLVGGDTEAFF.

CDR3: CASSPQGMEETQYF. CDR3 nucleotide sequence: TGTGCCAGCAGCCCCCAGGGGATGGAAGAGACCCAGTACTTC. This chain uses TRBV7-2 with TRBJ2-5; D is possibly TRBD1 (6 bases). Germline V gene lookup returns CDR1 SGHTA and CDR2 FQGNSA. This CDR3 has 14 amino acids. With 5 bases removed from V and 3 bases from J, the gap between germline ends came to 13 bases.

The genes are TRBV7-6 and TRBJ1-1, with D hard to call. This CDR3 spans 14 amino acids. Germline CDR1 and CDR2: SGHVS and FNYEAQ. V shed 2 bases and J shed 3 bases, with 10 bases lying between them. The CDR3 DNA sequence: TGTGCCAGCAGCTTATACCAGAGGGACACTGAAGCTTTCTTT. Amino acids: CASSLYQRDTEAFF.

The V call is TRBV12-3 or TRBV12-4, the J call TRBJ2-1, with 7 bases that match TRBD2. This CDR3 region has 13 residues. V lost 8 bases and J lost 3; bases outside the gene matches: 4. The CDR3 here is CASSGLVYNEQFF. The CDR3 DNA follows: TGTGCCAGCTCCGGACTAGTCTACAATGAGCAGTTCTTC.